This TCR beta chain was recorded in a study of cytomegalovirus exposure and HLA in healthy donors. Study-wide points: Analysis was carried out at a later point, and it linked a missense DCLRE1C variant to TCR beta V- and J-gene trimming.

This CDR3 has 15 residues. Germline V CDR1 and CDR2: SGHNT, YYREEE (reference sequence). V dropped 1 base and J dropped 2 bases, with 11 bases sitting between them. It was with 60 Vbeta and 13 Jbeta primers that the PCR ran. The method was immunoSEQ multiplex PCR; TCRdb's version includes in-frame clones alone and lacks a portion of them. The repertoire holds 95,000 to 100,000 clones, with around 80% as singletons. Points on this clone: Its antigen is still unknown.

The chain has TRBV5-4 and TRBJ2-3; a weak D match, TRBD2 (6 bases). This receptor was identified in an older woman in good health and CMV-seronegative. The sequencing input was PBMCs. Here the CDR3 reads CASSLMEGLTDTQYF. The CDR3, as DNA: TGTGCCAGCAGCTTGATGGAGGGCCTCACAGATACGCAGTATTTT.